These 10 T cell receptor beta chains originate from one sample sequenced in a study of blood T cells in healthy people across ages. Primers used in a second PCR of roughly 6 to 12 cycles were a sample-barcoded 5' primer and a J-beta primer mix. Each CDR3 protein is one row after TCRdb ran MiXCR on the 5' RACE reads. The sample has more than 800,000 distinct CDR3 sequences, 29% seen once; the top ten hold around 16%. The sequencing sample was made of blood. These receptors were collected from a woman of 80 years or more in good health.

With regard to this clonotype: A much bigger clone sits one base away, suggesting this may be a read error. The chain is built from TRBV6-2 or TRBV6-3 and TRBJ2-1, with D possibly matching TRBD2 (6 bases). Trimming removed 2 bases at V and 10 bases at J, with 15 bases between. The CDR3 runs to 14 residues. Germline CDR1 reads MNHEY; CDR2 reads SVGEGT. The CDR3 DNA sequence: TGTGCCAGCAGTTACGACGGGGGTCCCTACGAGCAGTTCTTC. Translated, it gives CASSYDGGPYEQFF.

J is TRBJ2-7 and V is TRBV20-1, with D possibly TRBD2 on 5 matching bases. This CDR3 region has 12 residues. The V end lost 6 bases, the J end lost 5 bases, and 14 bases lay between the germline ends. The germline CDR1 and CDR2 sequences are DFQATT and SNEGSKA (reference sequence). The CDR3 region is CSAPGLVDEQYF. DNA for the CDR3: TGCAGTGCCCCAGGACTGGTGGACGAGCAGTACTTC.

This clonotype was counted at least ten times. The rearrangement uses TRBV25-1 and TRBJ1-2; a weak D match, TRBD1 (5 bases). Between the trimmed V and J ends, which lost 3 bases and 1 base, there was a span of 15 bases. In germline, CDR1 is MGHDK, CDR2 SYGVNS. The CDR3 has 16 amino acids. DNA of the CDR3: TGTGCCAGCAGTGATTTTCCGGGGGTGGATAACTATGGCTACACCTTC. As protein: CASSDFPGVDNYGYTF.

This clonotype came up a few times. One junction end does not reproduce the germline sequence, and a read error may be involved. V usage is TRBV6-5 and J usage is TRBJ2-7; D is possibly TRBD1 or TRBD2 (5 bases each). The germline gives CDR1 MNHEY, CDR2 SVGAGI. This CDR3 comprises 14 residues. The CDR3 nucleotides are TGTGCCGGCAGTAGGACGGGGACGTCCTACGAGCAGTACTTC. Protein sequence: CAGSRTGTSYEQYF.

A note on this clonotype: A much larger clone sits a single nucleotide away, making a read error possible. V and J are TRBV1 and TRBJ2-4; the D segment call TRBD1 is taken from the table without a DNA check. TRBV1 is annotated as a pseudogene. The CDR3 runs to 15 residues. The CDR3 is CTSSHHRGRRDTQYF. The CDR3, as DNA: TGCACCAGCAGCCATCACAGGGGGCGTAGGGACACCCAGTACTTC.

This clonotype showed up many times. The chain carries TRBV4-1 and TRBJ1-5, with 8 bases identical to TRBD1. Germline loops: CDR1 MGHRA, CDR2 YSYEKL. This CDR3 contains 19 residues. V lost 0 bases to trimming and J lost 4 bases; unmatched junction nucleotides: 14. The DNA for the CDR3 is TGCGCCAGCAGCCAAGATCTAAGGACAGGGACATTTTTAAATCAGCCCCAGCATTTT. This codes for CASSQDLRTGTFLNQPQHF.

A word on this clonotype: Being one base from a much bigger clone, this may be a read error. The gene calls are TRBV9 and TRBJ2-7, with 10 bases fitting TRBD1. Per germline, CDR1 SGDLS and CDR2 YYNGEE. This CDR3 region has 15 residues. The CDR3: CANSPRTGGVNEQYF. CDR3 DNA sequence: TGTGCCAACAGCCCTCGGACAGGGGGGGTCAACGAGCAGTACTTC. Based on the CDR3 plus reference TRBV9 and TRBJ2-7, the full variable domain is DSGVTQTPKHLITATGQRVTLRCSPRSGDLSVYWYQQSLDQGLQFLIQYYNGEERAKGNILERFSAQQFPDLHSELNLSSLELGDSALYFCANSPRTGGVNEQYFGPGTRLTVT.

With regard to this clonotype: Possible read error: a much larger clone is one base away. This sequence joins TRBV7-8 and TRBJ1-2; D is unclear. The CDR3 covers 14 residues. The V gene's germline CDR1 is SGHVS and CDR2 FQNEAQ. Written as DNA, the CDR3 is TGTGCCAGCAGCCCCCAGTCCGGTAACAATGGCTACACCTTC. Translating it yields CASSPQSGNNGYTF.

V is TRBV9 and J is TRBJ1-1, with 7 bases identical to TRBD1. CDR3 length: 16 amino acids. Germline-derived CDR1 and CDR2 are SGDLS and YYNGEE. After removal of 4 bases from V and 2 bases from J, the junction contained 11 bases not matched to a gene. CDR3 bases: TGTGCCAGCAGCTCAGGGGGAGGGACGGTAAACACTGAAGCTTTCTTT. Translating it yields CASSSGGGTVNTEAFF.

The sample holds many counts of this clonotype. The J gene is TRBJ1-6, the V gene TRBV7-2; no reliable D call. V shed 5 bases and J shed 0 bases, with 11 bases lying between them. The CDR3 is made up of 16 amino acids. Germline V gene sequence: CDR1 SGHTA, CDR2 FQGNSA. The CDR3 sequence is CASSPRRSSYNSPLHF. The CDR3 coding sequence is TGTGCCAGCAGCCCCAGAAGGAGCTCCTATAATTCACCCCTCCACTTT.